The 30 T cell receptor beta chains presented below share a single source sample, sequenced in a study of cytomegalovirus exposure and HLA in healthy donors. TCRdb's table, derived via immunoSEQ multiplex PCR, lists solely in-frame clones and lacks some. The sample has 90,000 to 150,000 clones, under 90% seen once. Specimen: PBMCs. All receptors come from a woman in her twenties or thirties in good health and CMV-seronegative.

The rearrangement uses TRBV5-4 and TRBJ2-4, with TRBD1 as a possible D gene (5 bases). CDR1 is SGHNT, CDR2 YYREEE, per germline (reference sequence). The CDR3 has 15 residues. The V end lost 2 bases, the J end lost 2 bases, and 11 bases lay between the germline ends. The CDR3 loop reads CASSLRGSTKNIQYF. CDR3 in DNA: TGTGCCAGCAGCTTAAGGGGCTCTACCAAAAACATTCAGTACTTC.

This clone showed up just once. This sequence joins TRBV9 and TRBJ1-1, with a weak D call TRBD1 (6 bases). Trimming removed 4 bases at V and 3 bases at J, with 13 bases between. CDR3 length equals 14 residues. CDR1 and CDR2 (germline): SGDLS, YYNGEE. The CDR3 DNA sequence: TGTGCCAGCAGCAAGAGGGGGTGGGACACTGAAGCTTTCTTT. This gives the protein CASSKRGWDTEAFF. Full variable domain (missing parts from reference TRBV9 and TRBJ1-1): DSGVTQTPKHLITATGQRVTLRCSPRSGDLSVYWYQQSLDQGLQFLIQYYNGEERAKGNILERFSAQQFPDLHSELNLSSLELGDSALYFCASSKRGWDTEAFFGQGTRLTVV.

V and J are TRBV5-1 and TRBJ2-1; 8 bases map to TRBD2. This CDR3 is 15 amino acids long. With 4 bases clipped from V and 0 bases from J, the junction kept 3 bases outside the gene matches. CDR1 is SGHRS, CDR2 YFSETQ, per germline. The CDR3, as DNA: TGCGCCAGCAGCATGACTAGCGACTCCTACAATGAGCAGTTCTTC. This translates into CASSMTSDSYNEQFF.

The rearrangement joins TRBV5-6 to TRBJ1-2; D is unclear. This CDR3 comprises 13 residues. Trimming cost V 1 base and J 8 bases, with 12 bases left between them. Germline V gene lookup returns CDR1 SGHDT and CDR2 YYEEEE. This CDR3 is CASSLPGDWGYTF. The DNA for the CDR3 is TGTGCCAGCAGCTTGCCCGGCGACTGGGGCTACACCTTC.

The chain is built from TRBV28 and TRBJ2-7, with 7 positions matching TRBD1. Germline loops: CDR1 MDHEN, CDR2 SYDVKM. V was clipped by 5 bases and J by 5 bases; unmatched bases: 12. This CDR3 is built from 15 residues. CDR3 region: CASSPTGAARDEQYF. CDR3 nucleotides: TGTGCCAGCAGTCCCACAGGGGCAGCAAGGGACGAGCAGTACTTC.

This clone was counted at least ten times. This chain links TRBV12-1 with TRBJ1-2. TRBV12-1 counts as a pseudogene. The CDR3 has 13 amino acids. The chain's CDR3 is CASNLGVPYGYTF. In DNA, the CDR3 is TGTGCCAGCAACCTCGGGGTCCCTTATGGCTACACCTTC.

The genes are TRBV19 and TRBJ2-5, with 8 bases matching TRBD1. CDR3 length: 15 amino acids. Germline lookup yields CDR1 LNHDA and CDR2 SQIVND (reference sequence). Trimming at V came to 5 bases and at J to 4 bases, leaving 9 bases not matched to a gene. The CDR3 sequence: CASSDQGARGETQYF. CDR3 DNA sequence: TGTGCCAGTAGTGACCAGGGGGCACGTGGAGAGACCCAGTACTTC.

The J gene is TRBJ2-1, the V gene TRBV25-1; a possible D gene is TRBD1 (5 bases). The CDR3 consists of 13 residues. Germline CDR1 and CDR2: MGHDK and SYGVNS. Trimming pared 6 bases from V and 3 bases from J, leaving 9 bases between. CDR3 in amino acids: CASRWGVYNEQFF. The CDR3, as DNA: TGTGCCAGCAGATGGGGCGTCTACAATGAGCAGTTCTTC.

The gene calls are TRBV6-6 and TRBJ1-6, with TRBD1 identical over 7 bases. The J segment lost 4 bases and the V segment lost 2 bases, leaving 5 bases of the junction unmatched. Germline loops: CDR1 MNHNY, CDR2 SVGAGI (reference sequence). This CDR3 region has 16 residues. DNA for the CDR3: TGTGCCAGCAGTTACGCGGGACAGAATTATAATTCACCCCTCCACTTT. Translated: CASSYAGQNYNSPLHF.

The genes are TRBV19 and TRBJ1-5, with D possibly being TRBD1 (5 bases). V shed 3 bases and J shed 5 bases, with 11 bases lying between them. Germline loops: CDR1 LNHDA, CDR2 SQIVND (reference sequence). This CDR3 has 14 amino acids. For the CDR3, the DNA is TGTGCCAGTAGTATGCAAGGGACTGATCAGCCCCAGCATTTT. Its translation is CASSMQGTDQPQHF.

The chain employs TRBV6-5 and TRBJ1-1, with 9 nucleotides matching TRBD1. The V segment lost 7 bases and the J segment 0 bases; nucleotides outside the gene matches: 3. Germline CDR1 and CDR2: MNHEY and SVGAGI. The CDR3 has 14 residues. The CDR3 bases are TGTGCCAGCACCCGACAGGGGGTGAACACTGAAGCTTTCTTT. Protein: CASTRQGVNTEAFF.

The chain couples TRBV7-2 to TRBJ1-4; D remains unclear. V was clipped by 5 bases and J by 7 bases, with 14 bases between them. Looked up from germline, CDR1 is SGHTA and CDR2 is FQGNSA. The CDR3 runs 14 residues. As DNA, the CDR3 is TGTGCCAGCAGCCACCCGAGGGCACTTGAAAAACTGTTTTTT. Translating it yields CASSHPRALEKLFF. Drawing the rest from reference TRBV7-2 and TRBJ1-4, the complete variable domain is GAGVSQSPSNKVTEKGKDVELRCDPISGHTALYWYRQSLGQGLEFLIYFQGNSAPDKSGLPSDRFSAERTGGSVSTLTIQRTQQEDSAVYLCASSHPRALEKLFFGSGTQLSVL.

V gene TRBV30 combines with J gene TRBJ1-1; possibly TRBD1 for D (6 bases). The CDR3 extends over 13 amino acids. Trimming shortened V by 4 bases and J by 1 base, and 10 bases separated the two germline ends. CDR1 is GTSNPN and CDR2 is SVGIG in the germline V gene (reference sequence). The CDR3 DNA follows: TGTGCCTGGACACAGGGAACGAACACTGAAGCTTTCTTT. This sequence encodes CAWTQGTNTEAFF.

This rearrangement joins TRBV2 to TRBJ2-5; TRBD1 might be the D (6 bases). This CDR3 region has 14 residues. From germline, CDR1 is SNHLY and CDR2 FYNNEI. Trimming pared 4 bases from V and 5 bases from J, leaving 14 bases between. The CDR3 loop is CASSGVQGRETQYF. CDR3 DNA: TGTGCCAGCAGTGGGGTGCAGGGGCGGGAGACCCAGTACTTC.

CDR3 region: CASSLLTGDEQYF. In nucleotides, the CDR3 is TGTGCCAGCAGTTTATTAACGGGGGACGAGCAGTACTTC. The chain carries TRBV28 and TRBJ2-7; tentative D call: TRBD2 (6 bases). V dropped 1 base and J dropped 5 bases, with 9 bases sitting between them. This CDR3 has 13 residues. Germline CDR1 MDHEN, CDR2 SYDVKM. The full variable domain, rest sourced from reference TRBV28 and TRBJ2-7, is DVKVTQSSRYLVKRTGEKVFLECVQDMDHENMFWYRQDPGLGLRLIYFSYDVKMKEKGDIPEGYSVSREKKERFSLILESASTNQTSMYLCASSLLTGDEQYFGPGTRLTVT.

The V gene is TRBV7-9, the J gene TRBJ2-5; 11 positions agree with TRBD2. The CDR3 runs 14 residues. Losses at the gene ends were 3 bases for V and 5 bases for J; bases not matched to a gene: 2. Germline CDR1 reads SEHNR; CDR2 reads FQNEAQ (reference sequence). The CDR3 loop is CASSLTSGAETQYF. In DNA form, the CDR3 reads TGTGCCAGCAGCTTGACTAGCGGGGCGGAGACCCAGTACTTC. The complete variable domain, with remaining parts taken from reference TRBV7-9 and TRBJ2-5, reads DTGVSQNPRHKITKRGQNVTFRCDPISEHNRLYWYRQTLGQGPEFLTYFQNEAQLEKSRLLSDRFSAERPKGSFSTLEIQRTEQGDSAMYLCASSLTSGAETQYFGPGTRLLVL.

J is TRBJ2-2 and V is TRBV13; 12 bases match TRBD2. This CDR3 has 17 residues. Germline loops: CDR1 PRHDT, CDR2 FYEKMQ (reference sequence). V shed 5 bases, J shed 5 bases, and the junction held 9 bases outside the gene matches. The CDR3 bases are TGTGCCAGCAGCCCCTCTGGCCTAGCGGGGGGGACCGGGGAGCTGTTTTTT. Protein sequence: CASSPSGLAGGTGELFF. Full variable domain (outside the CDR3, taken from reference TRBV13 and TRBJ2-2): AAGVIQSPRHLIKEKRETATLKCYPIPRHDTVYWYQQGPGQDPQFLISFYEKMQSDKGSIPDRFSAQQFSDYHSELNMSSLELGDSALYFCASSPSGLAGGTGELFFGEGSRLTVL.

This rearrangement joins TRBV6-6 to TRBJ1-2, with 8 bases identical to TRBD1. The CDR3 loop spans 13 amino acids. V lost 5 bases to trimming and J lost 3 bases; unmatched junction nucleotides: 2. Germline CDR1 and CDR2: MNHNY and SVGAGI (reference sequence). CDR3 region: CASSPQGDYGYTF. CDR3 coding DNA: TGTGCCAGCAGTCCACAGGGGGACTATGGCTACACCTTC.

Many counts were recorded for this clone. The chain has TRBV19 and TRBJ1-2; D gene uncertain. This CDR3 comprises 15 residues. Deletions cut 7 bases from V and 3 bases from J, with 18 bases between. Germline-derived CDR1 and CDR2 are LNHDA and SQIVND (reference sequence). The CDR3: CASTLIADGDYGYTF. In DNA, the CDR3 is TGTGCCAGTACCCTAATAGCAGACGGGGACTATGGCTACACCTTC.

The chain has TRBV29-1 and TRBJ2-2, with D hard to call. The CDR3 sequence is 13 residues long. Germline values: CDR1 SQVTM, CDR2 ANQGSEA. V was shortened by 6 bases and J by 4 bases, with 12 bases between the two germline ends. CDR3 nucleotide sequence: TGCAGCGTCCTTTTTAGTCGCACCGGGGAGCTGTTTTTT. This sequence encodes CSVLFSRTGELFF.

The chain recombines TRBV4-2 with TRBJ1-2; TRBD1 aligns across 7 bases. Losses at the gene ends were 3 bases for V and 2 bases for J; bases not matched to a gene: 6. Germline-derived CDR1 and CDR2 are LGHNA and YNFKEQ. The length of the CDR3 is 15 residues. The CDR3 nucleotides read TGTGCCAGCAGCCACGCAGACAGGGCGAACTATGGCTACACCTTC. It is translated as CASSHADRANYGYTF.

J is TRBJ2-1 and V is TRBV4-3, with 9 bases lining up with TRBD1. Germline CDR1 LGHNA, CDR2 YSLEER. CDR3 length equals 15 residues. V lost 0 bases, J lost 7 bases, and 4 bases stayed unmatched. CDR3 region: CASSQDGQGTNEQFF. The CDR3 nucleotides are TGCGCCAGCAGCCAAGATGGACAGGGGACTAATGAGCAGTTCTTC.

The chain has TRBV9 and TRBJ2-1; a possible D gene is TRBD2 (5 bases). Germline V lookup: CDR1 SGDLS, CDR2 YYNGEE. This CDR3 region has 17 residues. V was clipped by 3 bases and J by 0 bases, with 16 bases between them. The CDR3 DNA is TGTGCCAGCAGCGCCGATCGGGGTTTTAGCTCCTACAATGAGCAGTTCTTC. Translated: CASSADRGFSSYNEQFF.

The J gene is TRBJ2-1, the V gene TRBV4-2; 13 bases fit TRBD2. This CDR3 has 16 amino acids. Per germline, CDR1 LGHNA and CDR2 YNFKEQ. V trimming: 3 bases; J trimming: 9 bases; junction bases outside the gene matches: 8. CDR3 sequence reads: CASSQDPGLAGSEQFF. The CDR3 DNA is TGTGCCAGCAGCCAGGACCCGGGACTAGCGGGGTCTGAGCAGTTCTTC.

The DNA of the CDR3 is TGTGCCAGCAGCGTAGGGCCATGGGAGACCCAGTACTTC. Translated: CASSVGPWETQYF. V usage is TRBV9 and J usage is TRBJ2-5, with unresolved D. Trimming removed 0 bases at V and 5 bases at J, with 8 bases between. This CDR3 has 13 amino acids. CDR1 is SGDLS and CDR2 is YYNGEE in the germline V gene.

This chain links TRBV30 with TRBJ1-5, with 10 positions matching TRBD1. The CDR3 consists of 16 residues. Germline loops: CDR1 GTSNPN, CDR2 SVGIG (reference sequence). V lost 2 bases, J lost 6 bases, and 10 bases stayed unmatched. The chain's CDR3 is CAWSRTGTGAGQPQHF. For the CDR3, the DNA is TGTGCCTGGAGTCGGACCGGGACAGGGGCGGGTCAGCCCCAGCATTTT.

This clone was seen a single time. The chain carries TRBV9 and TRBJ1-6; 7 bases match TRBD1. Trimming removed 5 bases from V and 10 bases from J; junction bases left unmatched: 9. The CDR3 contains 14 residues. Per the germline V gene, CDR1 is SGDLS and CDR2 is YYNGEE. CDR3 coding DNA: TGTGCCAGCAGTCGTCAGGGGGAAGACTCACCCCTCCACTTT. Its translation is CASSRQGEDSPLHF.

The chain joins TRBV5-4 to TRBJ2-3, with D possibly matching TRBD2 (5 bases). V gave up 1 base and J gave up 0 bases, with 18 bases separating them. CDR1 SGHNT and CDR2 YYREEE come from the germline V gene (reference sequence). There are 18 residues in the CDR3. CDR3 sequence (DNA): TGTGCCAGCAGCTTGTTTACGGTGGCGGGTCCTAGCACAGATACGCAGTATTTT. Protein: CASSLFTVAGPSTDTQYF.

The chain links TRBV5-6 to TRBJ2-5; TRBD2 aligns across 13 bases. Germline V gene lookup returns CDR1 SGHDT and CDR2 YYEEEE. This CDR3 has 15 amino acids. V shed 2 bases and J 3 bases; nucleotides not matched to a gene: 1. The CDR3 bases are TGTGCCAGCAGCTTACTAGCGGGGGGGAAAGAGACCCAGTACTTC. Translating it yields CASSLLAGGKETQYF. Drawing the rest from reference TRBV5-6 and TRBJ2-5, the complete variable domain is DAGVTQSPTHLIKTRGQQVTLRCSPKSGHDTVSWYQQALGQGPQFIFQYYEEEERQRGNFPDRFSGHQFPNYSSELNVNALLLGDSALYLCASSLLAGGKETQYFGPGTRLLVL.

The gene calls are TRBV6-5 and TRBJ2-3; D is unclear. Germline CDR1 is MNHEY and CDR2 is SVGAGI. V shed 7 bases and J shed 0 bases, with 8 bases lying between them. The CDR3 is 13 residues long. The CDR3 here is CASTVTSTDTQYF. The CDR3 DNA is TGTGCCAGCACCGTAACTAGCACAGATACGCAGTATTTT.